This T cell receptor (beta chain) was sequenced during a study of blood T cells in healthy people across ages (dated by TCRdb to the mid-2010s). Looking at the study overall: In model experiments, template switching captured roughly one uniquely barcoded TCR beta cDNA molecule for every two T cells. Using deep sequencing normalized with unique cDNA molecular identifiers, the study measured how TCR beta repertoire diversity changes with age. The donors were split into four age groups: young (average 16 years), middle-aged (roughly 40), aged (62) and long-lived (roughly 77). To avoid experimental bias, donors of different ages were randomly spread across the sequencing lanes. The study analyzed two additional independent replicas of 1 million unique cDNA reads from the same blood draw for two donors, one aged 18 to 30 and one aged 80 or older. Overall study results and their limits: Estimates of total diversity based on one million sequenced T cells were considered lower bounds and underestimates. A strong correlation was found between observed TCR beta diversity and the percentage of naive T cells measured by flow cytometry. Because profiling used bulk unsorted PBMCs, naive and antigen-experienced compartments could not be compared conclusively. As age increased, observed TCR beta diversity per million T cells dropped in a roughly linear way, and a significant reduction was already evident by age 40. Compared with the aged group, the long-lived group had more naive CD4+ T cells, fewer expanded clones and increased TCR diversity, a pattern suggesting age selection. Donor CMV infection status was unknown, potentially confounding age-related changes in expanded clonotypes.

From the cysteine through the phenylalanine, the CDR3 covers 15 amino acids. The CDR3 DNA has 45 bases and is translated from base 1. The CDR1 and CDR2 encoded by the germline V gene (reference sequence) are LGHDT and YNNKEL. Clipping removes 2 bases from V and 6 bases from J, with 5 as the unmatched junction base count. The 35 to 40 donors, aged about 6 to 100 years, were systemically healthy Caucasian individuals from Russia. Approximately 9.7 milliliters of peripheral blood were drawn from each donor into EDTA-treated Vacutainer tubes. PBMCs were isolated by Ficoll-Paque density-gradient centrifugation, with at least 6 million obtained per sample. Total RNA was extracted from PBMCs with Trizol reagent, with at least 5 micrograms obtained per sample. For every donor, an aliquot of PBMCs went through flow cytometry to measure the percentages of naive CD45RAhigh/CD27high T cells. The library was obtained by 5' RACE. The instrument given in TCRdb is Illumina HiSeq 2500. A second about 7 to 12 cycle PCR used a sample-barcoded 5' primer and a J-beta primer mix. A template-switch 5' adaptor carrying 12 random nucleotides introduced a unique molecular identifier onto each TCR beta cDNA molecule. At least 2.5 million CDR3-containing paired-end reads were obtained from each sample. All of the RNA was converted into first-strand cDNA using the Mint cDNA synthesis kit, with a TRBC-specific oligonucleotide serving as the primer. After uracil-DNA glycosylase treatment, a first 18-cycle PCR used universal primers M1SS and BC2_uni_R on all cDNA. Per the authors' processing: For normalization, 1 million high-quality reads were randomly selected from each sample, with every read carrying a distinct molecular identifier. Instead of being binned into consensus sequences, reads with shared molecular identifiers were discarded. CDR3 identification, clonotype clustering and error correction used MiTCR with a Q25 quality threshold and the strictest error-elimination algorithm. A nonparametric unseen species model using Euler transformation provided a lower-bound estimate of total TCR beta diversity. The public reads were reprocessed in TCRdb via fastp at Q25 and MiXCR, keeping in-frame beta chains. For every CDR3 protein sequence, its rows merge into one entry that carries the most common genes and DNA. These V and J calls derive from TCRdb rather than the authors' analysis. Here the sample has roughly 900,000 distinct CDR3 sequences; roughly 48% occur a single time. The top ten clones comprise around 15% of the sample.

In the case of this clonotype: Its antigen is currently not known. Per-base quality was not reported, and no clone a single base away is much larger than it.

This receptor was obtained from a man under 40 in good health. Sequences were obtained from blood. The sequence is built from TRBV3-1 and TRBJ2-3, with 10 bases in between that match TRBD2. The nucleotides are TGTGCCAGCAGCCAAAGCGGGGGGGCCTTGGATACGCAGTATTTT. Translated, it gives CASSQSGGALDTQYF.